The 3 T cell receptor beta chains below come from one sample, sequenced in a study of naive CD8 T cells in extremely preterm neonates. Here immunoSEQ multiplex PCR was the method, and the copy in TCRdb shows in-frame clones only, minus some. The sample includes fewer than 9,000 clones, approximately 97% seen only once; the top ten take around 3%. The sequenced sample was naive CD8+ T cells from blood. These receptor sequences come from a human donor in good health.

The chain joins TRBV19 to TRBJ2-7; 12 bases match TRBD2. This CDR3 has 14 residues. Unmatched junction bases numbered 4, after V lost 6 bases and J lost 4 bases. Germline values: CDR1 LNHDA, CDR2 SQIVND (reference sequence). The CDR3 bases are TGTGCCAGTAGCCCCACTAGCGGGGGGTACGAGCAGTACGTC. Its translation: CASSPTSGGYEQYV.

This clone appeared once. The J gene is TRBJ2-1, the V gene TRBV25-1; D perhaps matches TRBD2 (6 bases). Trimming took off 4 bases at V and 2 bases at J, with 6 bases between the two ends. The germline V gene has CDR1 MGHDK and CDR2 SYGVNS. CDR3 size: 13 residues. The CDR3 sequence is CASSGGAYNEQFF. CDR3 in DNA: TGTGCCAGCAGTGGGGGGGCCTACAATGAGCAGTTCTTC.

The chain combines TRBV9 with TRBJ2-5; 8 nucleotides align to TRBD2. CDR3 length: 15 residues. Germline CDR1 SGDLS, CDR2 YYNGEE. V shed 3 bases and J 5 bases; nucleotides not matched to a gene: 9. The CDR3 nucleotides read TGTGCCAGCAGCGGAGGGGGACTAGGTTACGAGACCCAGTACTTC. As protein: CASSGGGLGYETQYF.